A single T cell receptor beta chain is shown here with its context. The data are from a study of human T cells and chemical hapten exposure. MiXCR, run by TCRdb on the RACE reads, gives a single entry per CDR3 protein. The sample contains over 60,000 distinct CDR3 sequences, approximately 10% of which appear only once. Germline CDR1 and CDR2: SNHLY and FYNNEI. The J segment lost 4 bases and the V segment lost 6 bases, leaving 1 base of the junction unmatched. The length of the CDR3 is 13 residues. Time point denoted: patch test 2, 6 weeks after DPC sensitization. Treatment in this sample: therapeutic diphenylcyclopropenone sensitization with weekly scalp DPC.

This receptor was identified in a woman in her 50s with alopecia areata. Some clones in this sample may be carry-over from other donors' samples. This sample comprised whole blood, obtained in connection with sensitization to the hapten diphenylcyclopropenone (DPC). J is TRBJ1-1 and V is TRBV2; TRBD1 matches 11 bases. For the CDR3, the DNA is TGTGCCAGCAGGGGACAGGGGGGCACTGAAGCTTTCTTT. This encodes CASRGQGGTEAFF. The full variable domain, rest sourced from reference TRBV2 and TRBJ1-1, is EPEVTQTPSHQVTQMGQEVILRCVPISNHLYFYWYRQILGQKVEFLVSFYNNEISEKSEIFDDQFSVERPDGSNFTLKIRSTKLEDSAMYFCASRGQGGTEAFFGQGTRLTVV.